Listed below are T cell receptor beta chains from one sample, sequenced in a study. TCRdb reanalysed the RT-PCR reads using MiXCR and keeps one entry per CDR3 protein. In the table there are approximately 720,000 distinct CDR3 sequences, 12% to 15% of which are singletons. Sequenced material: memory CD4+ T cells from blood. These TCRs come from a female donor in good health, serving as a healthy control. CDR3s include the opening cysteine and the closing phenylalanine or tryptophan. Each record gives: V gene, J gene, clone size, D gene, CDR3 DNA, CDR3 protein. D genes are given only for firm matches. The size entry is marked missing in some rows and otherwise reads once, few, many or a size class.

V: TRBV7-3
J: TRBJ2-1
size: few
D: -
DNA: TGTGCCAGCAGCGGCAGTGGTAGCGGATACAATGAGCAGTTCTTC
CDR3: CASSGSGSGYNEQFF

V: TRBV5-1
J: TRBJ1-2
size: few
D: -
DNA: TGCGCCAGCAGCCAATATCTAGGTTCCAGCTCCTATGGCTACACCTTC
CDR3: CASSQYLGSSSYGYTF

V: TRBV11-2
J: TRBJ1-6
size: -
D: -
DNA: TGTGCCAGCAGCTTAGGCAGCCAGAAGAATTCACCCCTCCACTTT
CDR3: CASSLGSQKNSPLHF

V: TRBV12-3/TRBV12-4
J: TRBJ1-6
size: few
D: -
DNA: TGTGCCAGCAGTTCGGGTTACGGGTTATATTCACCCCTCCACTTT
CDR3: CASSSGYGLYSPLHF

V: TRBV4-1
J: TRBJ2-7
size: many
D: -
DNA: TGCGCCAGCAGCCAAGAGAGGACGCGGTACGAGCAGTACTTC
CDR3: CASSQERTRYEQYF

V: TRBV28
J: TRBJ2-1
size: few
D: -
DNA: TGTGCCAGCAGCCTAGCAGGTTCTCACAATGAGCAGTTCTTC
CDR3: CASSLAGSHNEQFF

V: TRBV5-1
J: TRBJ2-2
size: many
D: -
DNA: TGCGCCAGCAGCTTGATCGGGGAGCTGTTTTTT
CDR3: CASSLIGELFF

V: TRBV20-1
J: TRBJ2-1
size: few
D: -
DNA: TGCAGTGCTACCTCCGTTGTTGGGGGCTCCTACAATGAGCAGTTCTTC
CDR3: CSATSVVGGSYNEQFF

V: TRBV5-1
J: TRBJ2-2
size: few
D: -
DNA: TGCGCCAGCAGCATAGGAGTCGGGGACGGGGAGCTGTTTTTT
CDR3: CASSIGVGDGELFF

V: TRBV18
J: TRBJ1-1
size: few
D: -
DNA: TGTGCCAGCTCACCACCTAACGTGATTACTGAAGCTTTCTTT
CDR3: CASSPPNVITEAFF

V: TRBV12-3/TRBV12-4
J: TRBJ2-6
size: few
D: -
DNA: TGTGCCAGCAGTTTCAGCTATACAGGGTTCACCTCTGAGGGGGCCAACGTCCTGACTTTC
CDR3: CASSFSYTGFTSEGANVLTF

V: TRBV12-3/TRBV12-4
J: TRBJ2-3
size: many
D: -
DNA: TGTGCCAGCAGTTTTCGTATTAGCACAGATACGCAGTATTTT
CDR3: CASSFRISTDTQYF

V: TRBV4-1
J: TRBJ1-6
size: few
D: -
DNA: TGCGCCAGCAGCCAAGATGAACCAGGGTCGTATAATTCACCCCTCCACTTT
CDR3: CASSQDEPGSYNSPLHF

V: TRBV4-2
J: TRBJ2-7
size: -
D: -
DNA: TGTGCCAGCAGCCAAGACGGGACTCGGGGTCCTAGCGAGCAGTACTTC
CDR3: CASSQDGTRGPSEQYF

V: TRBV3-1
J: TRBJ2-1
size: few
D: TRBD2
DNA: TGTGCCAGCAGCCAAACCTTGGGACTACACAATGAGCAGTTCTTC
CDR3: CASSQTLGLHNEQFF

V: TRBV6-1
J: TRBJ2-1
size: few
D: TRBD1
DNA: TGTGCCAGCAGTGAAACCGGGACAGTTAACAATGAGCAGTTCTTC
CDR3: CASSETGTVNNEQFF

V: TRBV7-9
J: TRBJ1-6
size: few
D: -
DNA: TGTGCCAGCAGCTTATATGGGGGAAATAATTCACCCCTCCACTTT
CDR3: CASSLYGGNNSPLHF

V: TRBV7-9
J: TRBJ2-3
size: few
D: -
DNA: TGTGCCAGCACCCAAACAGATACGCAGTATTTT
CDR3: CASTQTDTQYF

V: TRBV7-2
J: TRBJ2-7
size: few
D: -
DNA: TGTGCCAGCAGCACCCACCCAGGGTACGAGCAGTACTTC
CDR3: CASSTHPGYEQYF

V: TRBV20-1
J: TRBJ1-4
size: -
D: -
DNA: TGCAGTGCTTTCAACTATGCAACTAATGAAAAACTGTTTTTT
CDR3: CSAFNYATNEKLFF

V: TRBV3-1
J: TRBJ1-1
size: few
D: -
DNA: TGTGCCAGCAGCCAGTCCCCGGGGGCGCCCACTGAAGCTTTCTTT
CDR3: CASSQSPGAPTEAFF

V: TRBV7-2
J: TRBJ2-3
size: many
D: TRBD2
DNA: TGTGCCAGCAGCTTACGAGGACTAGCGGAGGGGGGCACAGATACGCAGTATTTT
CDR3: CASSLRGLAEGGTDTQYF

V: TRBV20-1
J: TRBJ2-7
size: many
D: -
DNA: TGCAGTGCTCGACAGGAATCCTACGAGCAGTACTTC
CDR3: CSARQESYEQYF

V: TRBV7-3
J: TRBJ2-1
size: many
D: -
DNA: TGTGCCAGCAGCTTACAGCCTAGAAGCGGGACATACAATGAGCAGTTCTTC
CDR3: CASSLQPRSGTYNEQFF

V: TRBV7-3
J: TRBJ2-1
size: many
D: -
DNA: TGTGCCAGCAGCTTCGGGACGGTGACTAATGAGCAGTTCTTC
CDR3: CASSFGTVTNEQFF

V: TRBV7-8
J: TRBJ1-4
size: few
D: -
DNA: TGTGCCAGCAGCCCCCGGGGGAGCGAAAAACTGTTTTTT
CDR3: CASSPRGSEKLFF

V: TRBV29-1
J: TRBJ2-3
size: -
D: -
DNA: TGCAGCGTCTATGGGGCAGGGGTTGTGACAGATACGCAGTATTTT
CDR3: CSVYGAGVVTDTQYF

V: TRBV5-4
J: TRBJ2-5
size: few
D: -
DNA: TGTGCCAGCAGCTTTGGGGACCCTAACCAAGAGACCCAGTACTTC
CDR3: CASSFGDPNQETQYF

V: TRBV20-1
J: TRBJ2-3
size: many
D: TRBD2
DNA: TGCAGTGCTAGAGAAGGTAGCGGGAGTATTAGGGAAGATACGCAGTATTTT
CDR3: CSAREGSGSIREDTQYF

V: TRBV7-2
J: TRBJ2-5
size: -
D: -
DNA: TGTGCCAGCAGCTTAATCTGGGGTCGGGAGACCCAGTACTTC
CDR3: CASSLIWGRETQYF

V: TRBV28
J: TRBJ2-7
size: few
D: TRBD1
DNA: TGTGCCAGCAGTCCCGGACAGGGGGCAATGGGCGAGCAGTACTTC
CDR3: CASSPGQGAMGEQYF

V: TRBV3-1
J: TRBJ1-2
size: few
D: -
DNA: TGTGCCAGCAGCCACGGAGGGGGACTAAGTGGCTACACCTTC
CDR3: CASSHGGGLSGYTF

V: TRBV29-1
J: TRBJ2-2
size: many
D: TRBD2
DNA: TGCAGCGTCAGCGGGAGGGCCGAAACCGGGGAGCTGTTTTTT
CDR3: CSVSGRAETGELFF

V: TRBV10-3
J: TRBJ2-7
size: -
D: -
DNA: TGTGCCATCAGTGACGGCAGGGGCGCCTACGAGCAGTACTTC
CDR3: CAISDGRGAYEQYF

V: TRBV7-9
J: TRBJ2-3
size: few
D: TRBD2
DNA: TGTGCCAGCACCTCACGGACTAGCAACACAGATACGCAGTATTTT
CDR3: CASTSRTSNTDTQYF

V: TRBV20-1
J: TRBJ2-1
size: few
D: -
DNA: TGCAGTGCTAGATGGGGGGGCGACAATGAGCAGTTCTTC
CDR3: CSARWGGDNEQFF

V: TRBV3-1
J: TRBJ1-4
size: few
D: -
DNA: TGTGCCAGCAGCCAAAACCTTAATGAAAAACTGTTTTTT
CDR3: CASSQNLNEKLFF

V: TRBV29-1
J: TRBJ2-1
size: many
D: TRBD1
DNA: TGCAGCGTTGAAGAAGGGGGCGCTCTCTATGAGCAGTTCTTC
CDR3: CSVEEGGALYEQFF

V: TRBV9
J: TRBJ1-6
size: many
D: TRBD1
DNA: TGTGCCAGCAGCGGAGACGGGGGACAGGGGAATTCACCCCTCCACTTT
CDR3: CASSGDGGQGNSPLHF

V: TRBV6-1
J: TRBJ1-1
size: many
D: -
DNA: TGTGCCAGCAAGAAGGGAGCCGGGACAATGAACACTGAAGCTTTCTTT
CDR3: CASKKGAGTMNTEAFF

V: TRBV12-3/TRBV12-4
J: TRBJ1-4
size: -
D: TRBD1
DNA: TGTGCCAGCAGACTTGGACAGGGCCCCCCTCATGCAACTAATGAAAAACTGTTTTTT
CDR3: CASRLGQGPPHATNEKLFF

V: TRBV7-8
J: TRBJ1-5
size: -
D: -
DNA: TGTGCCAGCACCCAAGACGCCAAGGGACGAAATCAGCCCCAGCATTTT
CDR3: CASTQDAKGRNQPQHF

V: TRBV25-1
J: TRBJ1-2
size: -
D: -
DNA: TGTGCCAGCAGTGAATCCGGGGGGTACTATGGCTACACCTTC
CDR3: CASSESGGYYGYTF

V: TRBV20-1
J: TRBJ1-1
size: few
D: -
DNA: TGCAGTGCTCCTAAGCTCTTGGCTAACACTGAAGCTTTCTTT
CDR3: CSAPKLLANTEAFF

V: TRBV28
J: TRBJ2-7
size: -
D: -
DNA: TGTGCCAGCAGTTTCGATCGGCAAGAAAATGATCTGTACGAGCAGTACTTC
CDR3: CASSFDRQENDLYEQYF

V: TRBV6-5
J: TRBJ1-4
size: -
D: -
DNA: TGTGCCAGCAGTTACTCGAAGTCCGAACAACTGTTTTTT
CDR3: CASSYSKSEQLFF

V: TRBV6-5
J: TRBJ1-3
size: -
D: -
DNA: TGTGCCAGCAGTTACTCGGCTCCGGGGGGAAACACCATATATTTT
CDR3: CASSYSAPGGNTIYF

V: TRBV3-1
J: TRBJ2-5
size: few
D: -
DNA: TGTGCCAGCAGCCAAGCAGGGGTAGGAGAGACCCAGTACTTC
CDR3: CASSQAGVGETQYF

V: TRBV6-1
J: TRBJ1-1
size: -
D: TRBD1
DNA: TGTGCCAGCAGTGAGGGACAGCCGGGTCTCCAAGCTTTCTTT
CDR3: CASSEGQPGLQAFF

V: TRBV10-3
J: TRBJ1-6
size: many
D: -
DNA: TGTGCCATCAGTGAGTCCGGGGACCTCGCGCGACCCCTCCACTTT
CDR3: CAISESGDLARPLHF

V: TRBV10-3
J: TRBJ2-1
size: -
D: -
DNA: TGTGCCATCAGTGATGCGACGATCTCCTACAATGAGCAGTTCTTC
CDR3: CAISDATISYNEQFF

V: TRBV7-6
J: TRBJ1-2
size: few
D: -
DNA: TGTGCCAGCAGCTCAGGAGGATTCTATGGCTACACCTTC
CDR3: CASSSGGFYGYTF

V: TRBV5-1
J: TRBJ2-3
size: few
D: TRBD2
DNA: TGCGCCAGCAGCTTCCTAGCGGGAGTGAGCACAGATACGCAGTATTTT
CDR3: CASSFLAGVSTDTQYF

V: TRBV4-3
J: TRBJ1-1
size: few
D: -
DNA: TGCGCCAGCAGCCAAGGGTATGGGAGGGACACTGAAGCTTTCTTT
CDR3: CASSQGYGRDTEAFF

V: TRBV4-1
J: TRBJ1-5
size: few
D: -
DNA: TGCGCCAGCAGCCAAGATCGAGAGGATCAGCCCCAGCATTTT
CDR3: CASSQDREDQPQHF